These 30 T cell receptor beta chains were sequenced from one sample in a study of identical twins (dated by TCRdb to the mid-2010s). Preparation of the library involved 5' RACE. Sequencing took place on an Illumina HiSeq 2000. TCRdb's own reprocessing of the public reads used fastp at Q25 and MiXCR and kept productive beta chains. One record per CDR3 amino acid sequence lists the most common genes and DNA. Here the sample has roughly 700,000 distinct CDR3 sequences; approximately 9% occur a single time. The ten largest clones capture 0.98% of the sample. This sample also belongs to another study, concerning yellow fever vaccine responses in identical twins.

Sequences were obtained from PBMCs. All receptors come from a woman under 30 in good health.

This clonotype has only a few counts. This rearrangement joins TRBV7-6 to TRBJ2-7, with D perhaps being TRBD1 or TRBD2 (5 bases each). The CDR3 runs to 15 residues. V was cut by 1 base and J by 2 bases, with 12 bases left in between. From germline, CDR1 is SGHVS and CDR2 FNYEAQ. This CDR3 reads CASSLGGVGTYEQYF. The CDR3 DNA reads TGTGCCAGCAGCTTAGGAGGGGTCGGAACCTACGAGCAGTACTTC.

This clonotype was seen ten or more times. The V gene is TRBV12-3 or TRBV12-4, the J gene TRBJ2-7, with 9 bases aligning to TRBD1. V trimming: 5 bases; J trimming: 5 bases; junction bases outside the gene matches: 7. The CDR3 has 14 residues. The CDR3 DNA reads TGTGCCAGCAGTCCGGGACAGGGTAGGAACGAGCAGTACTTC. Protein sequence: CASSPGQGRNEQYF.

V usage is TRBV6-4 and J usage is TRBJ2-7; D remains unclear. Germline-derived CDR1 and CDR2 are MRHNA and SNTAGT. The V and J ends lost 8 bases and 0 bases respectively, with 8 bases between them. The CDR3 totals 12 residues. The CDR3: CASCVHSYEQYF. Written as DNA, the CDR3 is TGTGCCAGCTGTGTTCACTCCTACGAGCAGTACTTC.

This clonotype occurred many times. The chain links TRBV12-3 or TRBV12-4 to TRBJ1-1; tentatively, D is TRBD1 (5 bases). V lost 6 bases and J 4 bases, leaving 12 bases between the germline ends. The CDR3 totals 13 residues. The CDR3 nucleotides are TGTGCCAGCAGGAGGGGTGAAGGCACTGAAGCTTTCTTT. This sequence encodes CASRRGEGTEAFF.

The rearrangement uses TRBV5-1 and TRBJ2-3; D is unresolved. V lost 0 bases to trimming and J lost 6 bases, with 20 bases between them. This CDR3 spans 17 amino acids. CDR1 and CDR2 (germline): SGHRS, YFSETQ. CDR3 sequence: CASSLASIGVGMDTQYF. Here the CDR3 DNA reads TGCGCCAGCAGCTTGGCCTCCATTGGCGTTGGGATGGATACGCAGTATTTT.

This clonotype was counted only a few times. The chain links TRBV6-5 to TRBJ2-3, with D tentatively TRBD2 (6 bases). This CDR3 is built from 17 residues. CDR1 is MNHEY, CDR2 SVGAGI, per germline. Trimming removed 0 bases at V and 0 bases at J, with 13 bases between. CDR3 amino acids: CASSYSKAGPSTDTQYF. In DNA form, the CDR3 reads TGTGCCAGCAGTTACTCGAAGGCGGGACCGAGCACAGATACGCAGTATTTT.

This clonotype was observed a handful of times. The chain uses TRBV4-3 and TRBJ2-7; D call uncertain. The V and J ends lost 4 bases and 5 bases respectively, with 18 bases between them. Germline loops: CDR1 LGHNA, CDR2 YSLEER. The CDR3 consists of 15 residues. The CDR3, as DNA: TGCGCCAGCAGCCCGAACCCCGGAAGAGTGGACGAGCAGTACTTC. Translated: CASSPNPGRVDEQYF.

This clonotype was seen a few times. The gene calls are TRBV20-1 and TRBJ2-3; 7 positions match TRBD1. In germline, CDR1 is DFQATT, CDR2 SNEGSKA (reference sequence). There are 11 residues in the CDR3. The ends lost 6 bases at V and 9 bases at J; junction bases unmatched: 6. The CDR3 bases are TGCAGTGCGCCGACAGGGAACACGCAGTATTTT. This translates into CSAPTGNTQYF.

CDR3 region: CASTRAGLYNEQFF. The CDR3 bases are TGTGCCAGCACCCGCGCTGGTTTGTACAATGAGCAGTTCTTC. The V and J genes are TRBV12-3 or TRBV12-4 and TRBJ2-1, with D uncertain. Trimming shortened V by 7 bases and J by 4 bases, and 14 bases separated the two germline ends. The CDR3 runs 14 residues.

This clonotype has more than one count but fewer than ten. V and J are TRBV27 and TRBJ1-6; a possible D gene is TRBD1 (6 bases). With 2 bases removed from V and 4 bases from J, the gap between germline ends came to 15 bases. This CDR3 spans 17 amino acids. Germline loops: CDR1 MNHEY, CDR2 SMNVEV (reference sequence). The CDR3 protein is CASSLVGQGIYNSPLHF. In DNA form, the CDR3 reads TGTGCCAGCAGTTTAGTCGGTCAGGGGATTTATAATTCACCCCTCCACTTT.

The V gene is TRBV21-1, the J gene TRBJ1-1; the listed D gene, TRBD1, was not tested against the DNA. TRBV21-1 is a pseudogene. The CDR3 runs 15 residues. This CDR3 is CASSTEDRVNTEAFF. In nucleotides, the CDR3 is TGTGCCAGCAGCACTGAGGACAGGGTGAACACTGAAGCTTTCTTT.

The chain carries TRBV12-5 and TRBJ1-1; D is undetermined. The CDR3 is made up of 13 amino acids. Germline-derived CDR1 and CDR2 are LGHNT and FRNRAP. Trimming shortened V by 4 bases and J by 1 base, and 7 bases separated the two germline ends. CDR3 protein: CASGSGRNTEAFF. CDR3 DNA sequence: TGTGCTAGTGGTTCAGGCAGGAACACTGAAGCTTTCTTT.

This clonotype has a handful of counts. V is TRBV12-3 or TRBV12-4 and J is TRBJ2-1, with 10 bases lining up with TRBD2. V was pared by 7 bases and J by 3 bases, with 6 bases of the junction left unmatched. The CDR3 contains 15 residues. The CDR3 reads CASTLGTSDYNEQFF. In DNA, the CDR3 is TGTGCCAGCACTCTAGGGACTAGCGACTACAATGAGCAGTTCTTC.

The CDR3 DNA reads as TGCGCCAGCAGCCAATGGACAGGTATCGAGCAGTACTTC. The encoded protein is CASSQWTGIEQYF. This chain joins TRBV5-1 and TRBJ2-7; 7 nucleotides line up with TRBD1. In germline, CDR1 is SGHRS, CDR2 YFSETQ. This CDR3 contains 13 residues. V shed 4 bases, J shed 6 bases, and the junction held 7 bases outside the gene matches.

This clonotype was counted between two and nine times. The chain joins TRBV6-2 or TRBV6-3 to TRBJ2-7; D possibly corresponds to TRBD2 (7 bases). Trimming left V 6 bases short and J 7 bases short, with 19 bases between. The CDR3 runs 14 residues. Germline CDR1 MNHEY, CDR2 SVGEGT. The CDR3 protein is CASSRGGATIEQYF. In DNA, the CDR3 is TGTGCCAGCAGCCGAGGGGGGGCTACGATTGAGCAGTACTTC.

Only a few counts were recorded for this clonotype. The chain employs TRBV5-6 and TRBJ2-3; either TRBD1 or TRBD2 may supply D (5 bases each). Germline V lookup: CDR1 SGHDT, CDR2 YYEEEE. Trimming shortened V by 4 bases and J by 2 bases, and 11 bases separated the two germline ends. The CDR3 is 14 amino acids. The CDR3 DNA sequence: TGTGCCAGCAGCGACGGGGCCCTCACAGATACGCAGTATTTT. It translates to CASSDGALTDTQYF.

This clonotype was seen only a few times. The chain joins TRBV7-2 to TRBJ2-3; D remains unclear. In germline, CDR1 is SGHTA, CDR2 FQGNSA. V was trimmed by 1 base and J by 7 bases, leaving 21 bases between them. The CDR3 covers 17 residues. Here the CDR3 DNA reads TGTGCCAGCAGCTTAGGTGCGGCACCTTCCCTGGGCCATACGCAGTATTTT. This sequence encodes CASSLGAAPSLGHTQYF.

There are many counts of this clonotype. The chain uses TRBV29-1 and TRBJ1-6; the D gene is possibly TRBD1 (5 bases). Germline V CDR1 and CDR2: SQVTM, ANQGSEA. This CDR3 is built from 11 residues. The CDR3 is CRTEMNSPLHF. In DNA, the CDR3 is TGCAGGACAGAGATGAATTCACCCCTCCACTTT.

Concerning this clonotype itself: Mismatch with germline at one junction end may stem from a read error. The chain couples TRBV2 to TRBJ2-5; 12 nucleotides match TRBD2. Germline values: CDR1 SNHLY, CDR2 FYNNEI. This CDR3 region has 18 residues. CDR3 protein: CACSRIRLAGVVRETQYF. In nucleotides, the CDR3 is TGTGCCTGCAGTCGGATTCGACTAGCGGGAGTTGTAAGGGAGACCCAGTACTTC.

The rearrangement uses TRBV7-9 and TRBJ2-3; D is undetermined. CDR3 length: 15 amino acids. Looked up from germline, CDR1 is SEHNR and CDR2 is FQNEAQ (reference sequence). Trimming removed 4 bases from V and 0 bases from J, with 11 bases in between. The CDR3, as DNA: TGTGCCAGCAGCTCCTGGACGGGTAGCACAGATACGCAGTATTTT. It codes for CASSSWTGSTDTQYF.

V gene TRBV2 combines with J gene TRBJ2-3; TRBD2 is a possible D gene (6 bases). CDR1 and CDR2 (germline): SNHLY, FYNNEI. Trimming removed 6 bases at V and 1 base at J, with 11 bases between. This CDR3 contains 14 residues. The CDR3 DNA sequence: TGTGCCAGCAGAAAGGGCGGGGGCACAGATACGCAGTATTTT. Translation: CASRKGGGTDTQYF.

V and J are TRBV14 and TRBJ2-3; 8 positions agree with TRBD1. V lost 1 base to trimming and J lost 3 bases; unmatched junction nucleotides: 18. The V gene's germline CDR1 is SGHDN and CDR2 FVKESK. CDR3 length: 20 amino acids. The CDR3 region has the DNA TGTGCCAGCAGCCAAGGTCCGAAGACAGGGGTCATCAATCGGACAGATACGCAGTATTTT. Translation gives CASSQGPKTGVINRTDTQYF.

The chain has TRBV5-6 and TRBJ2-1, with unresolved D. Per the germline V gene, CDR1 is SGHDT and CDR2 is YYEEEE. The length of the CDR3 is 16 residues. Trimming took 0 bases from V and 7 from J, leaving 17 bases between them. In DNA, the CDR3 is TGTGCCAGCAGCTTGGACGTAAGGTCCTGGTGGAATGAGCAGTTCTTC. Residues: CASSLDVRSWWNEQFF.

This clonotype came up a few times. V gene TRBV9 combines with J gene TRBJ2-7; the D gene is possibly TRBD1 (7 bases). CDR1 and CDR2 (germline): SGDLS, YYNGEE. The V end lost 4 bases, the J end lost 4 bases, and 21 bases lay between the germline ends. The CDR3 covers 16 residues. The CDR3 region has the DNA TGTGCCAGCAGCCCCCAAGGGGGGACAGCGGCGTACGAGCAGTACTTC. Protein sequence: CASSPQGGTAAYEQYF. Looking up the rest from reference TRBV9 and TRBJ2-7 gives the full variable domain: DSGVTQTPKHLITATGQRVTLRCSPRSGDLSVYWYQQSLDQGLQFLIQYYNGEERAKGNILERFSAQQFPDLHSELNLSSLELGDSALYFCASSPQGGTAAYEQYFGPGTRLTVT.

The rearrangement uses TRBV7-6 and TRBJ2-1; TRBD2 agrees at 7 bases. J lost 7 bases, V lost 6 bases, and 12 bases had no gene match. Germline CDR1 reads SGHVS; CDR2 reads FNYEAQ. CDR3 size: 15 residues. The CDR3 region is CASRSSGGGWNEQFF. The CDR3 DNA reads TGTGCCAGCAGATCGTCGGGAGGCGGGTGGAATGAGCAGTTCTTC. Variable domain in full (rest from reference TRBV7-6 and TRBJ2-1): GAGVSQSPRYKVTKRGQDVALRCDPISGHVSLYWYRQALGQGPEFLTYFNYEAQQDKSGLPNDRFSAERPEGSISTLTIQRTEQRDSAMYRCASRSSGGGWNEQFFGPGTRLTVL.

This clonotype showed up many times. This chain joins TRBV20-1 and TRBJ2-4; 9 bases line up with TRBD2. The CDR3 is made up of 15 amino acids. CDR1 and CDR2 from the germline V gene are DFQATT and SNEGSKA (reference sequence). The V gene end was trimmed by 6 bases and the J gene end by 0 bases; junction bases not matched to a gene: 6. The CDR3 sequence is CSARLAELAKNIQYF. The CDR3 nucleotides are TGCAGTGCCAGACTAGCGGAACTAGCCAAAAACATTCAGTACTTC.

The sample holds a few counts of this clonotype. The chain employs TRBV14 and TRBJ1-1, with D uncertain. CDR3 length: 12 amino acids. V was shortened by 3 bases and J by 8 bases, with 10 bases between the two germline ends. Germline V lookup: CDR1 SGHDN, CDR2 FVKESK. The CDR3 sequence: CASSQSVIEAFF. As DNA, the CDR3 is TGTGCCAGCAGCCAGTCGGTCATAGAAGCTTTCTTT. Full variable domain (outside the CDR3, taken from reference TRBV14 and TRBJ1-1): EAGVTQFPSHSVIEKGQTVTLRCDPISGHDNLYWYRRVMGKEIKFLLHFVKESKQDESGMPNNRFLAERTGGTYSTLKVQPAELEDSGVYFCASSQSVIEAFFGQGTRLTVV.

This chain uses TRBV29-1 with TRBJ2-3; 11 nucleotides match TRBD2. Germline CDR1 SQVTM, CDR2 ANQGSEA. This CDR3 contains 14 residues. The CDR3, as DNA: TGCAGTCATAGCGGGAGGGCCGGTACAGATACGCAGTATTTT. Translating it yields CSHSGRAGTDTQYF.

This chain uses TRBV12-3 or TRBV12-4 with TRBJ2-6; 9 bases are shared with TRBD1. The V segment lost 6 bases and the J segment 4 bases; nucleotides outside the gene matches: 4. The CDR3 is 15 amino acids. The CDR3 nucleotides are TGTGCCAGCAGGGAACAGGGGGCAGGGGCCAACGTCCTGACTTTC. Protein product: CASREQGAGANVLTF.

There are many counts of this clonotype. The rearrangement links TRBV3-1 to TRBJ2-7; the D gene is possibly TRBD2 (5 bases). V dropped 4 bases and J dropped 0 bases, with 13 bases sitting between them. The CDR3 is 15 amino acids. Germline lookup yields CDR1 LGHDT and CDR2 YNNKEL (reference sequence). This chain's CDR3 is CASSPGLRSSYEQYF. The CDR3 DNA follows: TGTGCCAGCAGCCCAGGACTTAGGAGCTCCTACGAGCAGTACTTC.